This TCR beta chain was found in a study of beta chain features in type 1 diabetes. This clone was counted a few times. Its antigen is as yet unknown. cDNA synthesis used the whole RNA isolate, giving expressed TCRB sequences. Data came from immunoSEQ multiplex PCR; TCRdb stores just in-frame clones and leaves some out. The data hold a few hundred thousand clones, with roughly a tenth observed a single time. Study results and caveats: A possible short-template PCR bias applies equally to patients and controls. Type 1 diabetes patients had TCRB CDR3s that were shorter (moderately but significantly so) in all four CD4+ subsets. VDJ junctions from patients with type 1 diabetes contained fewer insertions and more deletions.

Sample: naive CD4+ T cells from blood. This TCR came from a man aged 30 to 45 with type 1 diabetes.

The CDR3: CASSETDRGYEQYF. The CDR3 DNA reads TGTGCCAGCAGCGAAACCGACAGGGGCTACGAGCAGTACTTC. The genes are TRBV7-9 and TRBJ2-7; 8 bases agree with TRBD1. The CDR3 spans 14 residues. The V and J ends lost 5 bases and 3 bases, in that order; junction bases with no gene match: 6. The germline V gene encodes CDR1 SEHNR and CDR2 FQNEAQ (reference sequence).